This T cell receptor (beta chain) was identified during a study of shared clonotypes between healthy human individuals. The V gene's germline CDR1 is SGHNT and CDR2 YYREEE (reference sequence). V was pared by 4 bases and J by 5 bases, with 10 bases of the junction left unmatched. The CDR3 runs 16 residues. Study processing details: Filtering was not the same, since immunoSEQ gave junction-only sequences without quality scores. Sequenced by immunoSEQ multiplex PCR; TCRdb stores in-frame clones only, minus some. Clone size and the V and J calls come from that table; the DNA yielded D and trimming. Here the sample spans about 1 million clones, more than 60% being singletons.

This chain links TRBV5-4 with TRBJ2-2, with 8 bases aligning to TRBD1. Sequencing was done on a sample of memory CD4+ T cells sorted from blood. The subset is: CD45RA-negative fraction. The clonotype originates from a man between 18 and 29 years old in good health. This CDR3 reads CASSTHGQGWTGELFF. The CDR3 DNA reads as TGTGCCAGCAGCACCCATGGACAGGGTTGGACCGGGGAGCTGTTTTTT.